This TCR beta chain was recovered during a study of T cell repertoires in cytomegalovirus infection. At the level of the study: The public TCR beta signatures pointed to both CMV infection and matching HLA type. Study-wide results and caveats: HLA-C-restricted CMV clonotypes gave the most frequent clonotype in two of eight donors. CMV carriers having the relevant HLA were flagged by cumulative public TCR beta family frequency.

TCRdb reprocessed the reads via MiXCR and lists one record per CDR3 protein. Of about 400,000 distinct CDR3 sequences in the sample, 15% to 20% are singletons; the top ten hold roughly 8.7%. This clonotype has only a few counts. Its antigen is still unknown. V lost 5 bases and J lost 4; bases outside the gene matches: 11. CDR1 and CDR2 (germline): MNHNY, SVGAGI (reference sequence). The CDR3 totals 16 residues. This sequence originates from a human donor in good health (CMV status not recorded). Some clones in this sample may be carry-over from other donors' samples. This rearrangement joins TRBV6-6 to TRBJ2-3; TRBD1 matches at 8 bases. Sequencing was carried out using PBMCs. This chain's CDR3 is CASSSPAGGGADTQYF. The CDR3 DNA reads TGTGCCAGCAGTAGCCCAGCAGGGGGCGGTGCAGATACGCAGTATTTT.